This TCR beta chain derives from a study of neurological immune-mediated disorders. Study results and limitations: Healthy controls had more TCR clonal expansion than multiple sclerosis, which showed the least, whereas HTLV-1-associated myelopathy showed the most.

CDR3 length equals 14 residues. V was cut by 0 bases and J by 10 bases, with 12 bases left in between. Germline V CDR1 and CDR2: LNHNV, YYDKDF (reference sequence). Unsorted libraries were prepared from 2 million PBMCs that had been stored at -80 C. Synthesis of cDNA was performed by 5'RACE using 10-nucleotide random UMIs. TCRdb called the 5' RACE reads again in MiXCR, with one record for every CDR3 protein. The sample records tens of thousands of distinct CDR3 sequences, 9.5% to 15% being singletons. This clonotype was recorded many times. What it recognizes is unknown. This chain connects TRBV15 to TRBJ1-4; D call uncertain. Sequencing was done on a sample of PBMCs. The sequence came from an older woman with HTLV-1-associated myelopathy (HAM/TSP). As DNA, the CDR3 is TGTGCCACCAGCAGAGAGGGAGAGGGAGGAAAACTGTTTTTT. Its translation is CATSREGEGGKLFF. Drawing the rest from reference TRBV15 and TRBJ1-4, the complete variable domain is DAMVIQNPRYQVTQFGKPVTLSCSQTLNHNVMYWYQQKSSQAPKLLFHYYDKDFNNEADTPDNFQSRRPNTSFCFLDIRSPGLGDTAMYLCATSREGEGGKLFFGSGTQLSVL.